This T cell receptor (beta chain) was retrieved from a study of CD8 T cells in Susac syndrome (dated by TCRdb to between 2018 and 2021). For the wider study: The study used repertoire sequencing to test whether antigen drove CD8+ T cell activation and differentiation in Susac syndrome. CD8+ T cell repertoire clonality was compared between approximately 12 healthy donors, around 14 Susac syndrome patients and 15 multiple sclerosis patients. General conclusions and limits of the study: The study acknowledged that relatively few individuals were included in the TCR sequencing and HLA analysis.

As for this clonotype: Its antigen is unknown. No clone much larger than this one lies a single base away; base qualities are absent.

RNA was extracted with the RNeasy kit and 0.5 to 1 ug was reverse transcribed using random hexamers. TCR beta CDR3 regions were amplified with the immunoSEQ multiplex PCR assay covering 54 Vbeta and 13 Jbeta segments. Bias from PCR amplification was corrected by using a synthetic template baseline for primer optimization and for computational correction. Per the authors' processing: Reads were annotated to V, D and J genes according to IMGT and were analyzed with immunoSEQ Analyzer, with only productive sequences retained. To calculate clonality, Shannon entropy was normalized by log2 of the number of productive unique sequences and then subtracted from one. For each patient and control, public and private clones were evaluated among the 100 most prevalent clones. Clones were defined as Susac-specific when absent from the healthy and MS cohorts, from 1052 published viral clones and from other ImmuneACCESS disease sequences. Clones were called with MiXCR by TCRdb after fastp trimmed the public reads at Q25, and only in-frame beta chains were retained. For every CDR3 protein sequence, its rows merge into one entry that carries the most common genes and DNA. TCRdb, not the authors, supplied the V and J calls. Within this sample are tens of thousands of distinct CDR3 sequences, with roughly 93% of them counted one time only. The ten largest clones take up roughly 0.5% of the sample.

Peripheral blood CD8+ and CD4+ T cells from healthy donors, Susac syndrome patients and multiple sclerosis patients were profiled by high-throughput TCR beta sequencing. Treatment-naive patients with stable or active relapsing-remitting disease fulfilling revised McDonald criteria were used as multiple sclerosis controls. Bulk CD8+ and CD4+ T cells were purified by magnetic negative isolation, whereas CD8+ TEMRA cells were enriched by FACS. Blood was collected in EDTA tubes and processed within 24 hours, with PBMCs isolated through density gradient centrifugation. PBMCs intended for TCR sequencing were cryopreserved in liquid nitrogen and were subsequently thawed in a 37 degrees C water bath. The sorted or isolated CD4+, CD8+ and CD8+ TEMRA cells had a purity of 90% or higher. CDR1 and CDR2, per the germline V gene (reference sequence), are MNHEY and SMNVEV. The junction shows trimming of 6 bases on V and 7 bases on J, and the gene matches do not reach 8 bases of it. Reading from cysteine to phenylalanine, the CDR3 counts 15 amino acids. The DNA shown is the 45-base CDR3, in frame from base 1.

The sequence was obtained from a human donor with multiple sclerosis. The V gene is TRBV27 and the J gene is TRBJ2-2, with 10 junctional bases fitting TRBD1. Specimen: CD8+ T cells from PBMCs. The CDR3: CASSLGQGVNGELFF. The sequenced DNA: TGTGCCAGCAGCCTAGGACAGGGGGTGAACGGGGAGCTGTTTTTT.